The 13 T cell receptor beta chains below were found in one sample sequenced in a study of blood T cell repertoires in COVID-19. Assay: immunoSEQ multiplex PCR; the TCRdb copy retains only in-frame clones and omits some. The sample lists about 200,000 clones; around 92% were seen once. The material sequenced was PBMCs or T cells enriched from blood (not recorded which). These receptors were collected from a woman aged 18-30 years who had recovered from COVID-19.

This clone came up a few times. The gene calls are TRBV27 and TRBJ1-1; possibly TRBD1 for D (5 bases). The CDR3 runs to 12 residues. Germline assignment: CDR1 MNHEY and CDR2 SMNVEV (reference sequence). V was trimmed by 7 bases and J by 1 base, leaving 7 bases between them. CDR3 nucleotide sequence: TGTGCCAGCATGCAGGGGAACACTGAAGCTTTCTTT. Protein: CASMQGNTEAFF.

This chain links TRBV10-2 with TRBJ2-5; 7 bases line up with TRBD2. Germline V gene sequence: CDR1 WSHSY, CDR2 SAAADI. Trimming removed 0 bases from V and 3 bases from J; junction bases left unmatched: 1. The CDR3 extends over 14 amino acids. DNA for the CDR3: TGCGCCAGCAGTGAGTCGCGGGGGAAAGAGACCCAGTACTTC. This codes for CASSESRGKETQYF.

V is TRBV6-5 and J is TRBJ1-6; weak D call: TRBD1 (6 bases). V lost 0 bases to trimming and J lost 6 bases, with 9 bases between them. Germline lookup yields CDR1 MNHEY and CDR2 SVGAGI. CDR3 length: 15 residues. DNA for the CDR3: TGTGCCAGCAGTTACTCGGACAGCCCTAATTCACCCCTCCACTTT. It yields the protein CASSYSDSPNSPLHF.

The CDR3 DNA is TGTGCCAGCAGTTTATACAGCTTTACCGGGGAGCTGTTTTTT. As protein: CASSLYSFTGELFF. The gene calls are TRBV28 and TRBJ2-2, with no clear D. Looked up from germline, CDR1 is MDHEN and CDR2 is SYDVKM. V was cut by 1 base and J by 5 bases, with 8 bases left in between. CDR3 size: 14 residues.

The chain links TRBV11-2 to TRBJ1-5; D not resolved. The ends were cut back, 3 bases at V and 3 bases at J, with 6 bases in the middle. CDR1 and CDR2 (germline): SGHAT, FQNNGV. The CDR3 contains 13 residues. The DNA of the CDR3 is TGTGCCAGCAGCTTTGGGCCCAATCAGCCCCAGCATTTT. Its translation: CASSFGPNQPQHF.

The J gene is TRBJ1-2, the V gene TRBV19; tentative D call: TRBD1 (5 bases). CDR1 and CDR2 (germline): LNHDA, SQIVND (reference sequence). The CDR3 has 15 residues. V was clipped by 7 bases and J by 7 bases, with 22 bases between them. The CDR3 region is CASTDHATGGSGYTF. The CDR3 bases are TGTGCCAGTACCGATCACGCCACAGGAGGGTCTGGCTACACCTTC.

J is TRBJ1-4 and V is TRBV28, with TRBD1 matching over 8 bases. J was trimmed by 6 bases and V by 5 bases; bases with no gene match: 2. The CDR3 loop spans 13 amino acids. Germline V CDR1 and CDR2: MDHEN, SYDVKM. Here the CDR3 DNA reads TGTGCCAGCAGTGTACAGGGGGATGAAAAACTGTTTTTT. Its translation: CASSVQGDEKLFF.

The chain carries TRBV7-9 and TRBJ2-7; D is perhaps TRBD1 (6 bases). The CDR3 runs 15 residues. The V gene's germline CDR1 is SEHNR and CDR2 FQNEAQ (reference sequence). Trimming took off 5 bases at V and 3 bases at J, with 17 bases between the two ends. The CDR3 DNA reads as TGTGCCAGCAGCCCACGGGAACAGGGTTTCTACGAGCAGTACTTC. Translating gives CASSPREQGFYEQYF.

V and J are TRBV4-2 and TRBJ2-5; the D gene is possibly TRBD2 (5 bases). V lost 4 bases to trimming and J lost 3 bases, with 12 bases between them. Looked up from germline, CDR1 is LGHNA and CDR2 is YNFKEQ. The CDR3 is made up of 14 amino acids. The CDR3 DNA follows: TGTGCCAGCAGCCGGACCCACGGGAAAGAGACCCAGTACTTC. Residues: CASSRTHGKETQYF.

J is TRBJ1-2 and V is TRBV7-9; no clear D. CDR1 is SEHNR, CDR2 FQNEAQ, per germline (reference sequence). The CDR3 is made up of 13 amino acids. V lost 5 bases and J lost 3, with 10 bases in between. CDR3 residues: CASSLSQDYGYTF. CDR3 nucleotide sequence: TGTGCCAGCAGCCTCTCCCAGGACTATGGCTACACCTTC.

V is TRBV28 and J is TRBJ2-2; 10 positions match TRBD1. In germline, CDR1 is MDHEN, CDR2 SYDVKM. V was pared by 3 bases and J by 5 bases, with 3 bases of the junction left unmatched. This CDR3 has 15 amino acids. CDR3 in amino acids: CASSFWDRGTGELFF. CDR3 in DNA: TGTGCCAGCAGTTTTTGGGACAGGGGTACCGGGGAGCTGTTTTTT.

The chain carries TRBV7-2 and TRBJ1-2, with D uncertain. This CDR3 comprises 16 residues. The germline V gene encodes CDR1 SGHTA and CDR2 FQGNSA. V lost 8 bases, J lost 6 bases, and 25 bases lay in between. CDR3 in amino acids: CASVPLNTGTEDGYTF. In nucleotides, the CDR3 is TGTGCCAGCGTCCCTCTTAATACCGGTACTGAGGATGGCTACACCTTC.

This clone was recorded once. The rearrangement links TRBV18 to TRBJ2-6, with D uncertain. The CDR3 is 15 amino acids. V gave up 3 bases and J gave up 4 bases, with 10 bases separating them. Germline V gene data show CDR1 as KGHSH and CDR2 as LQKENI. The CDR3 loop reads CASSPGVQGANVLTF. The CDR3, as DNA: TGTGCCAGCTCACCCGGTGTCCAAGGGGCCAACGTCCTGACTTTC.